Detailed here is one TCR beta chain. The data were taken from a study of TIL therapy for anti-PD-1-resistant metastatic lung cancer. Study as a whole: Median patient age was about 50, ranging 38-75 years. Most patients had lung adenocarcinoma; a handful of tumors were EGFR-mutant, two ALK-rearranged; half smoked currently or formerly. Tumors carried a median about 1.4 non-synonymous mutations per megabase.

Trimming cost V 4 bases and J 6 bases, with 11 bases left between them. Germline CDR1 and CDR2: SGDLS and YYNGEE. CDR3 size: 13 residues. Time point given: pre-treatment sample, taken before nivolumab and TIL therapy. This was the immunoSEQ v3 assay. Libraries were sequenced to about 2 million read pairs (survey) or roughly 4.5-6 million (deep). Sequencing was performed with immunoSEQ multiplex PCR; in TCRdb, only in-frame clones are kept and a portion is missing. Seen here are about 21,000 clones, about 70% observed once, and the top ten hold approximately 2%. This clonotype was obtained from a person between 25 and 80 years old with non-small cell lung cancer. The V gene is TRBV9, the J gene TRBJ2-1; weak D call: TRBD2 (5 bases). The sequenced sample was blood, obtained at baseline. In DNA form, the CDR3 reads TGTGCCAGCAGCCCTCAGAGCGGCAATGAGCAGTTCTTC. This translates into CASSPQSGNEQFF.